The rows below give T cell receptor beta chains drawn from one sample of a study of beta chain features in type 1 diabetes. Using immunoSEQ multiplex PCR, the repertoire was profiled, and TCRdb retains in-frame clones only, with some absent. Among approximately 170,000 clones listed, approximately 7.8% were seen once. Sequences were obtained from central memory CD4+ T cells from blood. The receptors shown here come from a woman in her thirties or forties with type 1 diabetes. CDR3s include the opening cysteine and the closing phenylalanine or tryptophan. The D gene is left open where the match is weak. The size field is filled for only some rows; it gives once, few, many or a size class.

v_gene: TRBV5-1; j_gene: TRBJ1-1; d_gene: NA; abundance: few; CDR3nt: TGCGCCAGCAGCCCGTCAAGGGGTAACACTGAAGCTTTCTTT; CDR3aa: CASSPSRGNTEAFF
v_gene: TRBV30; j_gene: TRBJ2-3; d_gene: TRBD1; abundance: NA; CDR3nt: TGTGCCTGGACCTGGAGCAGGGGGGATACGCAGTATTTT; CDR3aa: CAWTWSRGDTQYF
v_gene: TRBV18; j_gene: TRBJ2-7; d_gene: TRBD1; abundance: few; CDR3nt: TGTGCCAGCTCACTGGGGGACAGGGCAAAAACCTACGAGCAGTACTTC; CDR3aa: CASSLGDRAKTYEQYF
v_gene: TRBV18; j_gene: TRBJ1-2; d_gene: NA; abundance: few; CDR3nt: TGTGCCAGCTCACCAGGGGCCGAAAACTATGGCTACACCTTC; CDR3aa: CASSPGAENYGYTF
v_gene: TRBV7-6; j_gene: TRBJ2-2; d_gene: NA; abundance: few; CDR3nt: TGTGCCAGCAGCCCCCAGGCCACCCTCACCGGGGAGCTGTTTTTT; CDR3aa: CASSPQATLTGELFF
v_gene: TRBV27; j_gene: TRBJ2-7; d_gene: NA; abundance: few; CDR3nt: TGTGCCAGCAAACACAGGGCCCCCCCCTACGAGCAGTACTTC; CDR3aa: CASKHRAPPYEQYF
v_gene: TRBV28; j_gene: TRBJ2-7; d_gene: TRBD2; abundance: NA; CDR3nt: TGTGCCAGCAGTTTATTGGGGCGGGAGGCCGGGGAGCAGTACTTC; CDR3aa: CASSLLGREAGEQYF
v_gene: TRBV7-9; j_gene: TRBJ1-2; d_gene: TRBD1; abundance: many; CDR3nt: TGTGCCAGCAGCAAAGCTGGGACAGGAGTACTCACAGATAACTATGGCTACACCTTC; CDR3aa: CASSKAGTGVLTDNYGYTF
v_gene: TRBV5-6; j_gene: TRBJ2-7; d_gene: TRBD1; abundance: NA; CDR3nt: TGTGCCAGCAGCCAAGACAGGGCCAGGTACGAGCAGTACTTC; CDR3aa: CASSQDRARYEQYF
v_gene: TRBV7-9; j_gene: TRBJ2-3; d_gene: NA; abundance: few; CDR3nt: TGTGCCAGCAGCTTACTAGATACGCAGTATTTT; CDR3aa: CASSLLDTQYF
v_gene: TRBV15; j_gene: TRBJ2-1; d_gene: TRBD2; abundance: few; CDR3nt: TGTGCCACCAGCAGAGATCCCGCGCGGGGGGCCTACAATGAGCAGTTCTTC; CDR3aa: CATSRDPARGAYNEQFF
v_gene: TRBV7-2; j_gene: TRBJ2-1; d_gene: TRBD2; abundance: few; CDR3nt: TGTGCCAGCAGCTACTCCGGGACTAGCGGGACCCTCAATGAGCAGTTCTTC; CDR3aa: CASSYSGTSGTLNEQFF
v_gene: TRBV6-5; j_gene: TRBJ2-7; d_gene: TRBD1; abundance: few; CDR3nt: TGTGCCAGCAGTTACGCGACAGGGTCTGGCTACGAGCAGTACTTC; CDR3aa: CASSYATGSGYEQYF
v_gene: TRBV5-1; j_gene: TRBJ2-4; d_gene: NA; abundance: few; CDR3nt: TGCGCCAGCAGCTTGTTGGGTGCCGGGGCCAAAAACATTCAGTACTTC; CDR3aa: CASSLLGAGAKNIQYF
v_gene: TRBV15; j_gene: TRBJ1-2; d_gene: NA; abundance: once; CDR3nt: TGTGCCACCAGCAGAGATATGGCCACCGGGACTGACTATGGCTACACCTTC; CDR3aa: CATSRDMATGTDYGYTF
v_gene: TRBV4-2; j_gene: TRBJ2-3; d_gene: NA; abundance: few; CDR3nt: TGTGCCAGCAGAGACACAGGCAGCACAGATACGCAGTATTTT; CDR3aa: CASRDTGSTDTQYF
v_gene: TRBV30; j_gene: TRBJ1-4; d_gene: NA; abundance: few; CDR3nt: TGTGCCTGGAGTCCGGGCAGGGGAAACGAAAAACTGTTTTTT; CDR3aa: CAWSPGRGNEKLFF
v_gene: TRBV14; j_gene: TRBJ2-7; d_gene: NA; abundance: few; CDR3nt: TGTGCCAGCAGCCAAGCCGGTCGAGTACAGTACTTC; CDR3aa: CASSQAGRVQYF
v_gene: TRBV6-5; j_gene: TRBJ1-6; d_gene: TRBD1; abundance: few; CDR3nt: TGTGCCAGCAGTTACGCGGGACAGAATAATTCACCCCTCCACTTT; CDR3aa: CASSYAGQNNSPLHF
v_gene: TRBV7-9; j_gene: TRBJ1-1; d_gene: NA; abundance: few; CDR3nt: TGTGCCAGCAGCTTCGGCACTGAAGCTTTCTTT; CDR3aa: CASSFGTEAFF
v_gene: TRBV5-4; j_gene: TRBJ2-1; d_gene: NA; abundance: few; CDR3nt: TGTGCCAGCAGCTTTCCTCCGGGGGGCTCACACAATGAGCAGTTCTTC; CDR3aa: CASSFPPGGSHNEQFF
v_gene: TRBV11-1; j_gene: TRBJ1-1; d_gene: NA; abundance: NA; CDR3nt: TGTGCCAGCAGCTTTTCATTGAACACTGAAGCTTTCTTT; CDR3aa: CASSFSLNTEAFF
v_gene: TRBV28; j_gene: TRBJ1-2; d_gene: TRBD1; abundance: NA; CDR3nt: TGTGCCAGCAGATCACAGGGGACCTATGGCTACACCTTC; CDR3aa: CASRSQGTYGYTF
v_gene: TRBV7-6; j_gene: TRBJ1-1; d_gene: NA; abundance: few; CDR3nt: TGTGCCAGCAGCTTAAGCCTGAACACTGAAGCTTTCTTT; CDR3aa: CASSLSLNTEAFF
v_gene: TRBV18; j_gene: TRBJ1-1; d_gene: NA; abundance: NA; CDR3nt: TGTGCCAGCTCCCGAGATAGGGGGGGCACTGAAGCTTTCTTT; CDR3aa: CASSRDRGGTEAFF
v_gene: TRBV29-1; j_gene: TRBJ2-1; d_gene: NA; abundance: many; CDR3nt: TGCAGCGTTAGCATCCAGGTCACCTACAATGAGCAGTTCTTC; CDR3aa: CSVSIQVTYNEQFF
v_gene: TRBV29-1; j_gene: TRBJ1-2; d_gene: TRBD1; abundance: NA; CDR3nt: TGCAGCGTTGAAAGGGACAGCTATGGCTACACCTTC; CDR3aa: CSVERDSYGYTF
v_gene: TRBV30; j_gene: TRBJ2-7; d_gene: NA; abundance: NA; CDR3nt: TGTGCCTGGACCTCGGGGGAACGCGAGCAGTACTTC; CDR3aa: CAWTSGEREQYF
v_gene: TRBV2; j_gene: TRBJ1-5; d_gene: NA; abundance: NA; CDR3nt: TGTGCCAGCAGTGGCGGCAGACCAAGCAATCAGCCCCAGCATTTT; CDR3aa: CASSGGRPSNQPQHF
v_gene: TRBV19; j_gene: TRBJ2-6; d_gene: NA; abundance: many; CDR3nt: TGTGCCAGTACCTTGAGTAGTGGGGCCAACGTCCTGACTTTC; CDR3aa: CASTLSSGANVLTF
v_gene: TRBV4-2; j_gene: TRBJ2-3; d_gene: TRBD1; abundance: NA; CDR3nt: TGTGCCAGCAGCCTGAGGGGGGCCAGGGGGCCAGATACGCAGTATTTT; CDR3aa: CASSLRGARGPDTQYF
v_gene: TRBV30; j_gene: TRBJ2-2; d_gene: NA; abundance: few; CDR3nt: TGTGCCTGGAGTGGGGCTAGCAACACCGGGGAGCTGTTTTTT; CDR3aa: CAWSGASNTGELFF
v_gene: TRBV29-1; j_gene: TRBJ2-6; d_gene: NA; abundance: many; CDR3nt: TGCAGCTATCTATCGTCTGGGGCCAACGTCCTGACTTTC; CDR3aa: CSYLSSGANVLTF
v_gene: TRBV29-1; j_gene: TRBJ2-2; d_gene: TRBD1; abundance: NA; CDR3nt: TGCAGCGTTGCGGGACAGGAGAGGGAGCTGTTTTTT; CDR3aa: CSVAGQERELFF
v_gene: TRBV5-4; j_gene: TRBJ2-3; d_gene: TRBD2; abundance: few; CDR3nt: TGTGCCAGCAGCTTAGGCGGGAGCCCAGATACGCAGTATTTT; CDR3aa: CASSLGGSPDTQYF
v_gene: TRBV5-1; j_gene: TRBJ2-3; d_gene: NA; abundance: few; CDR3nt: TGCGCCAGCAGCCAGGGACTGGCCACAGATACGCAGTATTTT; CDR3aa: CASSQGLATDTQYF
v_gene: TRBV5-1; j_gene: TRBJ1-6; d_gene: TRBD1; abundance: NA; CDR3nt: TGCGCCAGCAGCCCGCAGGGGGGTAGTAATTCACCCCTCCACTTT; CDR3aa: CASSPQGGSNSPLHF
v_gene: TRBV7-2; j_gene: TRBJ1-1; d_gene: NA; abundance: few; CDR3nt: TGTGCCAGCAGTCTAATGGTTCACACTGAAGCTTTCTTT; CDR3aa: CASSLMVHTEAFF
v_gene: TRBV19; j_gene: TRBJ2-2; d_gene: TRBD2; abundance: few; CDR3nt: TGTGCCAGTAGCCACGCGGGGGCCGGGGAGCTGTTTTTT; CDR3aa: CASSHAGAGELFF
v_gene: TRBV30; j_gene: TRBJ2-7; d_gene: NA; abundance: NA; CDR3nt: TGTGCCTGGAGTGTATCTTACGAGCAGTACTTC; CDR3aa: CAWSVSYEQYF
v_gene: TRBV4-3; j_gene: TRBJ2-1; d_gene: NA; abundance: few; CDR3nt: TGCGCCAGCAGCCGCCGTGTCCAGGGGAGCGATGAGCAGTTCTTC; CDR3aa: CASSRRVQGSDEQFF
v_gene: TRBV4-1; j_gene: TRBJ2-7; d_gene: TRBD1; abundance: NA; CDR3nt: TGCGCCAGCAGCCACCCAGGGACAGCCGTCTACGAGCAGTACTTC; CDR3aa: CASSHPGTAVYEQYF
v_gene: TRBV7-3; j_gene: TRBJ2-1; d_gene: TRBD2; abundance: NA; CDR3nt: TGTGCCAGCAGGTCGCCTAGCGGGAACTCCTACAATGAGCAGTTCTTC; CDR3aa: CASRSPSGNSYNEQFF
v_gene: TRBV2; j_gene: TRBJ1-2; d_gene: TRBD1; abundance: few; CDR3nt: TGTGCCAGCATCCGGGACAGGGGAGAGGGAGACTATGGCTACACCTTC; CDR3aa: CASIRDRGEGDYGYTF
v_gene: TRBV29-1; j_gene: TRBJ1-5; d_gene: NA; abundance: many; CDR3nt: TGCAGCGCCTCACAGGGTCTAGGTCAGCCCCAGCATTTT; CDR3aa: CSASQGLGQPQHF
v_gene: TRBV6-6; j_gene: TRBJ2-1; d_gene: TRBD2; abundance: few; CDR3nt: TGTGCCAGCAAGAGATTAGCGGGAGGTAATGAGCAGTTCTTC; CDR3aa: CASKRLAGGNEQFF
v_gene: TRBV30; j_gene: TRBJ1-2; d_gene: NA; abundance: NA; CDR3nt: TGTGCCTGGAGTGCTGGGGGAGGTTACACCTTC; CDR3aa: CAWSAGGGYTF
v_gene: TRBV7-3; j_gene: TRBJ2-2; d_gene: NA; abundance: NA; CDR3nt: TGTGCCAGCAGCTCCTCAGCCGACAGGGAGCTGTTTTTT; CDR3aa: CASSSSADRELFF
v_gene: TRBV29-1; j_gene: TRBJ2-7; d_gene: NA; abundance: NA; CDR3nt: TGCAGCGTCGCCCAGGGTGGCGAGCAGTACTTC; CDR3aa: CSVAQGGEQYF
v_gene: TRBV5-6; j_gene: TRBJ2-1; d_gene: TRBD1; abundance: NA; CDR3nt: TGTGCCAGCCAGATCACCCGGGGACAGTCTTTTTTCTTC; CDR3aa: CASQITRGQSFFF